This T cell receptor beta chain was profiled in a study of T cell responses to AZD1222 COVID-19 vaccine. Method: immunoSEQ multiplex PCR; TCRdb's copy keeps in-frame clones and lacks some. The sample has some 150,000 clones; roughly nine tenths are singletons. V lost 10 bases and J lost 0; bases outside the gene matches: 3. This CDR3 is 13 amino acids long. Germline loops: CDR1 SGHTA, CDR2 FQGNSA. This clone has just a few counts. The origin of this receptor is an adult in good health. V usage is TRBV7-2 and J usage is TRBJ2-7, with 10 bases aligning to TRBD2. Sequenced material: peripheral blood, taken on day 0 of MenACWY control vaccination. The CDR3 DNA is TGTGCCACGGGACTAGCGCTCTCCTACGAGCAGTACTTC. Residues: CATGLALSYEQYF.